This T cell receptor (beta chain) was recovered during a study of blood T cell repertoires in COVID-19. The CDR3 runs 14 residues. Between the trimmed V and J ends, which lost 2 bases and 3 bases, there was a span of 10 bases. In germline, CDR1 is MDHEN, CDR2 SYDVKM. TCRdb's table, derived via immunoSEQ multiplex PCR, lists solely in-frame clones and lacks some. The sample holds roughly 230,000 clones, about 85% seen once. Residents of about two dozen US areas, aged 18 to 89 years, made up the participants. Sequencing was carried out using PBMCs or T cells enriched from blood (not recorded which). This chain uses TRBV28 with TRBJ1-1; perhaps TRBD1 as D (5 bases). The sequence derives from a woman aged 50 to 60 who had been exposed to COVID-19. As DNA, the CDR3 is TGTGCCAGCAGTTTAGACAGTACTTACACTGAAGCTTTCTTT. Protein product: CASSLDSTYTEAFF. Full variable domain (outside the CDR3, taken from reference TRBV28 and TRBJ1-1): DVKVTQSSRYLVKRTGEKVFLECVQDMDHENMFWYRQDPGLGLRLIYFSYDVKMKEKGDIPEGYSVSREKKERFSLILESASTNQTSMYLCASSLDSTYTEAFFGQGTRLTVV.